These 24 T cell receptor beta chains came from one sample sequenced in a study of blood T cell repertoires in COVID-19. The protocol was immunoSEQ multiplex PCR, while the TCRdb copy is restricted to in-frame clones and leaves out a portion. The sample includes some 260,000 clones, around 82% seen only once; the top ten take 4.5% to 6%. Material for sequencing was peripheral blood. These TCRs come from an elderly woman with active or convalescent COVID-19.

The CDR3 loop is CASSQSRSSGQTYEQYF. The CDR3, as DNA: TGTGCCAGCAGCCAAAGCCGATCTAGCGGGCAAACCTACGAGCAGTACTTC. This chain joins TRBV3-1 (or the pseudogene TRBV3-2) and TRBJ2-7; 8 bases fit TRBD2. V was clipped by 2 bases and J by 2 bases; unmatched bases: 11. This CDR3 contains 17 residues. CDR1 is LGHDT, CDR2 YNNKEL, per germline (reference sequence).

V usage is TRBV28 and J usage is TRBJ1-6, with D unclear. The V gene's germline CDR1 is MDHEN and CDR2 SYDVKM. The CDR3 is 16 residues long. V was trimmed by 4 bases and J by 10 bases, leaving 20 bases between them. CDR3: CASSSLVGRKRSPLHF. CDR3 DNA: TGTGCCAGCAGTTCCTTGGTCGGGAGAAAAAGGTCACCCCTCCACTTT.

This clone has more than one count but fewer than ten. The CDR3 coding sequence is TGCAGCGTTGAAGGCCCGGGAAAGATCGGAAAACTGTTTTTT. This encodes CSVEGPGKIGKLFF. This sequence joins TRBV29-1 and TRBJ1-4; no clear D. The CDR3 contains 14 residues. The V gene lost 1 base and the J gene lost 10 bases, with 16 bases spanning the gap. The germline CDR1 and CDR2 sequences are SQVTM and ANQGSEA.

V and J are TRBV9 and TRBJ1-5, with D possibly being TRBD1 (5 bases). Per the germline V gene, CDR1 is SGDLS and CDR2 is YYNGEE. V lost 4 bases, J lost 10 bases, and 12 bases lay in between. The CDR3 is made up of 12 amino acids. The CDR3 spells CASSPPGGPQHF. DNA for the CDR3: TGTGCCAGCAGCCCCCCGGGGGGACCCCAGCATTTT.

J is TRBJ1-2 and V is TRBV12-2; TRBD1, the table's D call, was not compared with the DNA. TRBV12-2 is marked as a pseudogene. The CDR3 consists of 17 residues. In DNA, the CDR3 is TGTGCAAGTCGCTTAGAGCCCAAGGGGGAAAGTAACTATGGCTACACCTTC. Amino acids: CASRLEPKGESNYGYTF.

The rearrangement joins TRBV27 to TRBJ1-1; D is unresolved. The V gene's germline CDR1 is MNHEY and CDR2 SMNVEV (reference sequence). V was clipped by 2 bases and J by 0 bases, with 7 bases between them. The CDR3 runs to 14 residues. The CDR3 DNA sequence: TGTGCCAGCAGTTTAAGTCCGGTGAACACTGAAGCTTTCTTT. Translating gives CASSLSPVNTEAFF.

This clone has just a few counts. J is TRBJ2-1 and V is TRBV7-9; weak D call: TRBD1 (6 bases). Germline-derived CDR1 and CDR2 are SEHNR and FQNEAQ (reference sequence). This CDR3 is built from 14 residues. The germline V and J ends were trimmed by 2 bases and 5 bases, with 10 bases remaining between them. DNA of the CDR3: TGTGCCAGCAGCTTATGGACAGACAACAATGAGCAGTTCTTC. This encodes CASSLWTDNNEQFF.

This clone was seen a handful of times. This chain links TRBV30 with TRBJ1-5; no definite D call. Germline-derived CDR1 and CDR2 are GTSNPN and SVGIG (reference sequence). The CDR3 runs 15 residues. Trimming cost V 2 bases and J 2 bases, with 13 bases left between them. The CDR3, as DNA: TGTGCCTGGAGTCCAATTTCGCTAGGCAATCAGCCCCAGCATTTT. Translating gives CAWSPISLGNQPQHF.

CDR3 loop: CASRGTGASGNTIYF. CDR3 in DNA: TGTGCCAGCAGGGGGACAGGGGCCTCTGGAAACACCATATATTTT. The V gene is TRBV9, the J gene TRBJ1-3, with TRBD1 matching over 10 bases. The CDR3 extends over 15 amino acids. V lost 5 bases to trimming and J lost 0 bases; unmatched junction nucleotides: 2. The germline gives CDR1 SGDLS, CDR2 YYNGEE.

The genes are TRBV5-1 and TRBJ1-6; TRBD1 matches at 7 bases. This CDR3 is built from 14 residues. Germline loops: CDR1 SGHRS, CDR2 YFSETQ. Trimming took 4 bases from V and 14 from J; bases not matched to a gene: 12. The CDR3 DNA reads TGCGCCAGCAGCCTACTGACAGGGCCGTCGGCCCTCCACTTT. It specifies CASSLLTGPSALHF.

V and J are TRBV29-1 and TRBJ1-4, with 8 bases identical to TRBD1. Looked up from germline, CDR1 is SQVTM and CDR2 is ANQGSEA. V trimming: 7 bases; J trimming: 2 bases; junction bases outside the gene matches: 3. This CDR3 contains 13 residues. The CDR3 sequence: CSAQGVTNEKLFF. CDR3 sequence (DNA): TGCAGCGCACAGGGGGTGACTAATGAAAAACTGTTTTTT.

V gene TRBV15 combines with J gene TRBJ1-5, with a weak D call TRBD1 (6 bases). The germline V and J ends were trimmed by 0 bases and 5 bases, with 14 bases remaining between them. The CDR3 loop spans 16 amino acids. Germline CDR1 reads LNHNV; CDR2 reads YYDKDF (reference sequence). The DNA of the CDR3 is TGTGCCACCAGCAGAGATGTCCGGGGGGCAGATCAGCCCCAGCATTTT. It codes for CATSRDVRGADQPQHF.

The V gene is TRBV10-3, the J gene TRBJ2-1; 8 nucleotides match TRBD2. CDR1 ENHRY and CDR2 SYGVKD come from the germline V gene. CDR3 length: 14 amino acids. The V segment lost 3 bases and the J segment 7 bases; nucleotides outside the gene matches: 5. CDR3 nucleotide sequence: TGTGCCATCAGTGACCCCAGCGGGAGTAATGAGCAGTTCTTC. This codes for CAISDPSGSNEQFF.

The chain is built from TRBV10-3 and TRBJ1-1, with 8 bases matching TRBD1. CDR3 length: 14 residues. The germline V gene encodes CDR1 ENHRY and CDR2 SYGVKD. Losses at the gene ends were 2 bases for V and 2 bases for J; bases not matched to a gene: 1. The CDR3 here is CAISEAGGNTEAFF. The CDR3 DNA follows: TGTGCCATCAGTGAGGCAGGGGGCAACACTGAAGCTTTCTTT.

This sequence joins TRBV21-1 and TRBJ1-1; the table's D call, TRBD1, was not checked against the DNA. TRBV21-1 is marked as a pseudogene. The CDR3 runs 17 residues. The CDR3 region is CASRDIATGRRNTEAFF. The CDR3 nucleotides are TGTGCCAGCAGAGACATAGCGACAGGGCGAAGGAACACTGAAGCTTTCTTT.

The V gene is TRBV5-6, the J gene TRBJ2-7; tentatively, D is TRBD2 (6 bases). CDR1 is SGHDT and CDR2 is YYEEEE in the germline V gene. The V gene lost 4 bases and the J gene lost 7 bases, with 12 bases spanning the gap. The CDR3 runs to 12 residues. CDR3 loop: CASSRYRGEQYF. The CDR3 DNA reads TGTGCCAGCAGCCGATATCGGGGGGAGCAGTACTTC.

This clone was recorded only once. The chain is built from TRBV6-1 and TRBJ1-6; TRBD1 might be the D (6 bases). Per the germline V gene, CDR1 is MNHNS and CDR2 is SASEGT. V was shortened by 2 bases and J by 12 bases, with 14 bases between the two germline ends. The CDR3 runs to 14 residues. CDR3 coding DNA: TGTGCCAGCAGTGAAATTGGAAACAGGGAACCCCTCCACTTT. Residues: CASSEIGNREPLHF.

This clone has only one observation. The rearrangement links TRBV29-1 to TRBJ2-5, with D unclear. CDR1 SQVTM and CDR2 ANQGSEA come from the germline V gene. V lost 5 bases and J 5 bases, leaving 12 bases between the germline ends. The CDR3 runs to 12 residues. The CDR3, as DNA: TGCAGCGTTCTAGACGGAGAGGAGACCCAGTACTTC. It encodes CSVLDGEETQYF.

CDR3 in amino acids: CASSPRQGSVEQYF. In DNA form, the CDR3 reads TGTGCCAGTAGTCCGCGACAGGGGTCCGTCGAGCAGTACTTC. This chain links TRBV19 with TRBJ2-7; 8 bases agree with TRBD1. The CDR3 contains 14 residues. Germline CDR1 reads LNHDA; CDR2 reads SQIVND (reference sequence). After removal of 5 bases from V and 6 bases from J, the junction contained 9 bases not matched to a gene.

This clone was seen ten or more times. The J gene is TRBJ1-1, the V gene TRBV11-2; no clear D. Trimming removed 7 bases from V and 2 bases from J, with 14 bases in between. The germline gives CDR1 SGHAT, CDR2 FQNNGV. The CDR3 covers 14 residues. The CDR3 nucleotides read TGTGCCAGCAACCTCGGGAAGGGAAACACTGAAGCTTTCTTT. Protein product: CASNLGKGNTEAFF.

This chain uses TRBV6-1 with TRBJ1-2, with D perhaps TRBD1 (6 bases). The germline gives CDR1 MNHNS, CDR2 SASEGT. The CDR3 contains 13 residues. V lost 7 bases and J lost 6, with 15 bases in between. CDR3 residues: CASKGGGADGYTF. Written as DNA, the CDR3 is TGTGCCAGCAAAGGGGGAGGGGCGGATGGCTACACCTTC.

This chain's CDR3 is CASRNRVTEAFF. CDR3 nucleotides: TGTGCCAGCAGAAACAGGGTCACTGAAGCTTTCTTT. The V call is TRBV6-5, the J call TRBJ1-1; a possible D gene is TRBD1 (6 bases). The CDR3 consists of 12 residues. Germline assignment: CDR1 MNHEY and CDR2 SVGAGI. The V end was cut by 6 bases, the J end by 4 bases, with 9 bases between.

The sample holds one count of this clone. CDR3 nucleotides: TGTGCCAGCAGCCCGCGGACTAGCGGGGGGTACAATGAGCAGTTCTTC. Protein product: CASSPRTSGGYNEQFF. This chain uses TRBV5-8 with TRBJ2-1; 14 bases map to TRBD2. This CDR3 contains 16 residues. CDR1 and CDR2 from the germline V gene are SGHTS and YDEGEE. V lost 4 bases to trimming and J lost 4 bases; unmatched junction nucleotides: 4.

The rearrangement uses TRBV5-1 and TRBJ2-6, with D perhaps matching TRBD1 (6 bases). Trimming removed 0 bases from V and 0 bases from J, with 10 bases in between. The CDR3 is 17 amino acids. Germline CDR1 reads SGHRS; CDR2 reads YFSETQ. The chain's CDR3 is CASSLEQGDSGANVLTF. In nucleotides, the CDR3 is TGCGCCAGCAGCTTGGAACAGGGAGACTCTGGGGCCAACGTCCTGACTTTC.